This T cell receptor beta chain was sequenced for a study of early T cells in non-severe SARS-CoV-2 infection. With V trimmed by 0 bases and J by 2 bases, 2 bases remained unmatched. CDR1 and CDR2 (germline): KGHSH, LQKENI. The CDR3 runs to 15 residues. TCRdb analysed the 5' RACE reads with MiXCR anew, one entry per CDR3 protein. This sample has about 34,000 distinct CDR3 sequences, with roughly 6% found just once. The sample comprised whole blood. This sequence was found in an adult who was a healthcare worker with PCR-confirmed SARS-CoV-2 infection or an uninfected control (not recorded which). The chain joins TRBV18 to TRBJ2-7, with 9 bases fitting TRBD1. This chain's CDR3 is CASSPPGTGTYEQYF. CDR3 coding DNA: TGTGCCAGCTCACCACCCGGGACAGGGACCTACGAGCAGTACTTC. The variable domain in full, with the rest retrieved from reference TRBV18 and TRBJ2-7, is NAGVMQNPRHLVRRRGQEARLRCSPMKGHSHVYWYRQLPEEGLKFMVYLQKENIIDESGMPKERFSAEFPKEGPSILRIQQVVRGDSAAYFCASSPPGTGTYEQYFGPGTRLTVT.